The present entry profiles one T cell receptor (beta chain) with its context. In the authors' workflow: For nucleated cells, counts were estimated from reference gene primer amplification. Some clones are missing from TCRdb's copy, which holds only in-frame ones; the method was immunoSEQ multiplex PCR. That table gives V, J and clone size, and the DNA gave D and trimming. The profile shows more than 80,000 clones, less than 80% of them singletons. The CDR3 sequence is 16 residues long. Looked up from germline, CDR1 is SGHVS and CDR2 is FNYEAQ. The V segment lost 6 bases and the J segment 5 bases; nucleotides outside the gene matches: 9. This entry belongs to a study of blood T cell repertoires in COVID-19. Background on the study: Some COVID-19 samples were acute and others convalescent; all came from the United States, Italy and Spain. PBMCs, B-cell-depleted T cells, or T cells were the source of the cDNA or gDNA that made up the material.

Patients in Seattle were enrolled during active infection, then followed longitudinally. Material for sequencing was peripheral blood. The sequence derives from an elderly man with COVID-19, enrolled during active disease. The chain recombines TRBV7-6 with TRBJ2-7, with 14 bases lining up with TRBD2. CDR3 nucleotides: TGTGCCAGCAGTTTACGGTCGGGACTAGCGGGAGACGAGCAGTACTTC. Its protein product is CASSLRSGLAGDEQYF.